This T cell receptor beta chain was observed in a study of blood T cell repertoires in COVID-19. As for the study in general: COVID-19 samples collected from the United States, Italy and Spain covered acute and convalescent phases. Sources were T cells, B-cell-depleted T cells, or PBMCs; the material itself was cDNA or gDNA.

V lost 7 bases, J lost 0 bases, and 10 bases lay in between. This CDR3 spans 13 amino acids. Germline assignment: CDR1 LGHDT and CDR2 YNNKEL (reference sequence). Original processing methods: Scientists estimated how many nucleated cells there were by amplifying reference gene primers. Clones were read by immunoSEQ multiplex PCR, and TCRdb kept only the in-frame ones, dropping some. From that table come the V and J calls and clone size; the DNA was used to work out D and trimming. The sample has just under 350,000 clones, around 83% seen once. Specimen: peripheral blood. This receptor was taken from a young man with active or convalescent COVID-19. This rearrangement joins TRBV3-1 (or the pseudogene TRBV3-2) to TRBJ2-7; no reliable D call. The CDR3 DNA sequence: TGTGCCAGCATGGCAGGCAGCTCCTACGAGCAGTACTTC. Amino acid sequence: CASMAGSSYEQYF.